Sequencing of this T cell receptor beta chain was carried out in a study of OX40 agonist ivuxolimab in advanced cancers. At the level of the study: The drug used for patients, ivuxolimab, was an agonistic anti-OX40 (CD134) antibody. Patients got intravenous ivuxolimab at 0.01 to 10 mg/kg every 2 weeks.

The protocol was immunoSEQ multiplex PCR, while the TCRdb copy is restricted to in-frame clones and leaves out a portion. The sample includes about 62,000 clones, 70% to 90% seen only once; the top ten take approximately 0.27%. The germline gives CDR1 LGHNT, CDR2 FRNRAP. V lost 5 bases and J lost 5; bases outside the gene matches: 7. CDR3 length: 14 amino acids. Notes on this clone: Antigen specificity is unknown.

Study outcomes and limitations: Compared with others, partial responders at 0.1-3.0 mg/kg displayed clonal expansion among the lowest.

This specimen was CD4+ or CD8+ T cells sorted from blood, taken in a trial of the OX40 agonist ivuxolimab. This TCR was recovered from an adult with an advanced solid tumor such as melanoma, head and neck, liver or kidney cancer. The V call is TRBV12-5, the J call TRBJ2-7; 9 nucleotides line up with TRBD1. CDR3 sequence reads: CASGHRDRANEQYF. The CDR3 coding sequence is TGTGCTAGTGGTCATAGGGACAGGGCTAACGAGCAGTACTTC.